This T cell receptor (beta chain) was obtained from a study of shared clonotypes between healthy human individuals. Every subset's genomic DNA went evenly onto several immunoSEQ plates. The method was immunoSEQ multiplex PCR; TCRdb's version includes in-frame clones alone and lacks a portion of them. The data hold 2 million to 2.5 million clones, with approximately 93% observed a single time. Germline CDR1 SGHRS, CDR2 YFSETQ. The CDR3 totals 15 residues. V lost 2 bases to trimming and J lost 0 bases; unmatched junction nucleotides: 1. A word on this clone: The antigen remains undetermined. Other DNA sequences in the same sample also yield this CDR3.

Study-wide findings and caveats: The naive CD4 repertoires of a handful of donors were compared, and approximately 4.7% of clonotypes were shared.

The rearrangement joins TRBV5-1 to TRBJ2-3; 9 nucleotides match TRBD2. The TCR originated in a man between 18 and 35 years old in good health. Some clones in this sample may be carry-over from other donors' samples. Sequencing was carried out using naive CD4+ T cells from PBMCs. Documented subset: CD45RA+ positively selected. The CDR3 DNA reads as TGCGCCAGCAGCTTCACTAGCGGGAGCACAGATACGCAGTATTTT. Its translation: CASSFTSGSTDTQYF. Combining the CDR3 with reference TRBV5-1 and TRBJ2-3 gives the whole variable domain KAGVTQTPRYLIKTRGQQVTLSCSPISGHRSVSWYQQTPGQGLQFLFEYFSETQRNKGNFPGRFSGRQFSNSRSEMNVSTLELGDSALYLCASSFTSGSTDTQYFGPGTRLTVL.